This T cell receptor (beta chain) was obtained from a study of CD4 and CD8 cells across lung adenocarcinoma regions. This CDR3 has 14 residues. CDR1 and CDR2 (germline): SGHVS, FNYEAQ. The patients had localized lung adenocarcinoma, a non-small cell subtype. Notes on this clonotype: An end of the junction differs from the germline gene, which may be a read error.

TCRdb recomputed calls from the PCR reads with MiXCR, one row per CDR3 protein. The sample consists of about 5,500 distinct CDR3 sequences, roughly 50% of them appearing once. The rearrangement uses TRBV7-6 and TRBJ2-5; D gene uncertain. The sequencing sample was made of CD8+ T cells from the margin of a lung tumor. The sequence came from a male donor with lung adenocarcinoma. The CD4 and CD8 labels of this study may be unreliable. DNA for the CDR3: TGTGCCAGCAGCCCAACGGCGATACAAGAGACGCAGTACTTC. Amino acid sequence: CASSPTAIQETQYF.